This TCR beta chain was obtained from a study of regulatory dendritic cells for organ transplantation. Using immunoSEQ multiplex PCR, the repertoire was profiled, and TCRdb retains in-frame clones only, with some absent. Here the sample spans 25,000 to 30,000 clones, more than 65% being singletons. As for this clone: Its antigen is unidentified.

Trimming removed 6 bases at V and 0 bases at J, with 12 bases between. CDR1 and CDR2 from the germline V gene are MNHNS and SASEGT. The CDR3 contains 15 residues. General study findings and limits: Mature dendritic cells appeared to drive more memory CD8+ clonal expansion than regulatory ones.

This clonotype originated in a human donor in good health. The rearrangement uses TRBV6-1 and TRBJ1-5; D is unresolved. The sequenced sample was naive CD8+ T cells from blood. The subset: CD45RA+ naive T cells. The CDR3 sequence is CASRMPYSSNQPQHF. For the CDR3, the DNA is TGTGCCAGCAGGATGCCCTATTCTAGCAATCAGCCCCAGCATTTT.